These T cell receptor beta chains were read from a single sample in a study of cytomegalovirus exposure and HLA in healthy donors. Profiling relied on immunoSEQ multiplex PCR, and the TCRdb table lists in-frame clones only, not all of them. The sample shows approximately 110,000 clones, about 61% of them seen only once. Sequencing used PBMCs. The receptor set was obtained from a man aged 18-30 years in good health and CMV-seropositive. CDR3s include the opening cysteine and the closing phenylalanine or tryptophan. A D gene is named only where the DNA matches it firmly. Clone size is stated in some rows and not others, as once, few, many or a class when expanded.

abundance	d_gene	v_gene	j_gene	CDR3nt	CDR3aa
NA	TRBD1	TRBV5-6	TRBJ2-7	TGTGCCAGCAGCTTGCTAGGGACAGGGTCCTACGAGCAGTACTTC	CASSLLGTGSYEQYF
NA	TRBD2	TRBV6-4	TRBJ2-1	TGTGCCAGCAGTGAAAGCGGGGGGGAGGGTGAGCAGTTCTTC	CASSESGGEGEQFF
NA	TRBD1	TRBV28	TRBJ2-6	TGTGCCAGCAGTTCCCGACAGGGCTCTGGGGCCAACGTCCTGACTTTC	CASSSRQGSGANVLTF
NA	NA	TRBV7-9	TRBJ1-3	TGTGCCAGCAGCCCACCCCGCCAGGACATCTCTGGAAACACCATATATTTT	CASSPPRQDISGNTIYF
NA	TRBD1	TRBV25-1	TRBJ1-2	TGTGCCACCCGGGACAGAGCCTATGGCTACACCTTC	CATRDRAYGYTF
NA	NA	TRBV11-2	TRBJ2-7	TGTGCCAGCAGCTGGGGTCTCCGGCGAGGCCCTTCGGGGGAGCAGTACTTC	CASSWGLRRGPSGEQYF
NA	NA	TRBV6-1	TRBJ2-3	TGTGCCAGCAGCCTACAGGGTGGGACAGATACGCAGTATTTT	CASSLQGGTDTQYF
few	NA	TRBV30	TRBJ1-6	TGTGCCTGGAGTGTTGCGGGCCCCTCCTATAATTCACCCCTCCACTTT	CAWSVAGPSYNSPLHF
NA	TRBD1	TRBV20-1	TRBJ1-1	TGCAGTGCAAGACAGGGAGAAGCTTTCTTT	CSARQGEAFF
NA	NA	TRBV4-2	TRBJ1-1	TGTGCCAGCAGCCAAAACCTCCAAACAGGGTTCGCTGAAGCTTTCTTT	CASSQNLQTGFAEAFF
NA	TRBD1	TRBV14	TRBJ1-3	TGTGCCAGCAGCCAAGAGTTCCCAGGGGGTTTATCTGGAAACACCATATATTTT	CASSQEFPGGLSGNTIYF
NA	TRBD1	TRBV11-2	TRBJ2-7	TGTGCCAGCAGGTCTCTCGGACAGGCCCACTACGAGCAGTACTTC	CASRSLGQAHYEQYF
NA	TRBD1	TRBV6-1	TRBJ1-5	TGTGCCAGCAGTGAACAGGGGGCAGTCAATCAGCCCCAGCATTTT	CASSEQGAVNQPQHF
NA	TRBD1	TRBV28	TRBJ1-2	TGTGCCAGCAGCCCTGGGGGGACAGGGGGCACCTATGGCTACACCTTC	CASSPGGTGGTYGYTF
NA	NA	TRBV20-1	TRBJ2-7	TGCAGTGCCCCCAGGGGACCCGAGCAGTACTTC	CSAPRGPEQYF
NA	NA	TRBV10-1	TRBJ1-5	TGCGCCAGCAGTGAGGGGGCCCTGGGTCAGCCCCAGCATTTT	CASSEGALGQPQHF
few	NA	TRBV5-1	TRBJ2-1	TGCGCCAGCAGCTTGGCCATTCAGGGCCCTTACAATGAGCAGTTCTTC	CASSLAIQGPYNEQFF
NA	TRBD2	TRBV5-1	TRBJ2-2	TGCGCCAGCAGTTTAGCGGGGGTCCCCGGGGAGCTGTTTTTT	CASSLAGVPGELFF
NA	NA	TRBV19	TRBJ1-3	TGTGCCAGTAGGTGGGGGGACTCTGGAAACACCATATATTTT	CASRWGDSGNTIYF
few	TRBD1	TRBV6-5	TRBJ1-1	TGTGCCAGCAGTTCTTTGGGACAGGCGAGTGAAGCTTTCTTT	CASSSLGQASEAFF
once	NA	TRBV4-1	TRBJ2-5	TGCGCCAGCAGCCAAGAAGGGGTGGCCGTTGGGGCCCAGTACTTC	CASSQEGVAVGAQYF
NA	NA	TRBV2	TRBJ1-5	TGTGCCAGCAGTGAAGAACAGCATAGCAATCAGCCCCAGCATTTT	CASSEEQHSNQPQHF
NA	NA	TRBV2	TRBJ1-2	TGTGCCAGCAAAACAGACGAGGGTATGGGCGGCTACACCTTC	CASKTDEGMGGYTF
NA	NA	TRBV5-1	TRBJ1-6	TGCGCCAGCAGCTTGGATGAGAATTCACCCCTCCACTTT	CASSLDENSPLHF
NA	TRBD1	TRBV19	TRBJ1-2	TGTGCCAGTAGTATAGGGACAGGGAAGAACTATGGCTACACCTTC	CASSIGTGKNYGYTF
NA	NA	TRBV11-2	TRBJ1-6	TGTGCCAGCAGCTTACGTTTGGGAGATTCACCCCTCCACTTT	CASSLRLGDSPLHF
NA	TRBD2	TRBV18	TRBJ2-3	TGTGCCAGCTCACCATTGGCTAGCGGGGCCACCGATACGCAGTATTTT	CASSPLASGATDTQYF
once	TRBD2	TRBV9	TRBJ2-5	TGTGCCAGCAGCCCCGGGACTATCCAAGAGACCCAGTACTTC	CASSPGTIQETQYF
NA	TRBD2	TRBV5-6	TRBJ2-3	TGTGCCAGCAGCTTGAGACTTCTAGCGGGAGGGGATACGCAGTATTTT	CASSLRLLAGGDTQYF
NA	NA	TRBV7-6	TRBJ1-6	TGTGCCAGCAGCTTACTGAGCTCCTATAATTCACCCCTCCACTTT	CASSLLSSYNSPLHF
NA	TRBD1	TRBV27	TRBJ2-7	TGTGCCAGCAGTTGGGACAGCCACGAGCAGTACTTC	CASSWDSHEQYF
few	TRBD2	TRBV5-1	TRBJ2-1	TGCGCCAGCAGCTTGTACGCGGGGGGGCTGTACAATGAGCAGTTCTTC	CASSLYAGGLYNEQFF
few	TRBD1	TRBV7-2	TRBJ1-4	TGTGCCAGCAGCATTCCGGGACAGGGTAGCCAAAAACTGTTTTTT	CASSIPGQGSQKLFF
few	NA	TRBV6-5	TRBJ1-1	TGTGCCAGCAGTCCCAGGTTCACCATGAACACTGAAGCTTTCTTT	CASSPRFTMNTEAFF
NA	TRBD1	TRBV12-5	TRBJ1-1	TGTGCTAGTGGTTTGGGACAGGGAACTGAAGCTTTCTTT	CASGLGQGTEAFF
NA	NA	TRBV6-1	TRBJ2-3	TGTGCCAGCAGTGATTTCCGGCCAACGGGAGATACGCAGTATTTT	CASSDFRPTGDTQYF
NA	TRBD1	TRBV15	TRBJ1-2	TGTGCCACCAGCAGAGGCAGGGGGCTTGGCTATGGCTACACCTTC	CATSRGRGLGYGYTF
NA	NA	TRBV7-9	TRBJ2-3	TGTGCCAGCAGCTTCGCGGATACGCAGTATTTT	CASSFADTQYF
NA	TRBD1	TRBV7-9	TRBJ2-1	TGTGCCAGCAGCTCCTTAGGGGACAGAGTTTACAATGAGCAGTTCTTC	CASSSLGDRVYNEQFF
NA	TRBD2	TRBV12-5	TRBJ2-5	TGTGCTAGTGCCCCTGGGACTAGCGGACGCCAAGAGACCCAGTACTTC	CASAPGTSGRQETQYF
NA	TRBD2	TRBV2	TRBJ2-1	TGTGCCAGCTCACTAGCGGGGGGGACGGGGGAGCAGTTCTTC	CASSLAGGTGEQFF
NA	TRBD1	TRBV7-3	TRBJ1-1	TGTGCCAGCAGCTTGGAGGACAGGGGGCTGAACACTGAAGCTTTCTTT	CASSLEDRGLNTEAFF
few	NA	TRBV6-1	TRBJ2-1	TGTGCCAGCAGTGAAAATGACGGGGGTGACTCCTACAATGAGCAGTTCTTC	CASSENDGGDSYNEQFF
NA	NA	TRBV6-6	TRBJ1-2	TGTGCCAGCCGTGGGAGCTTAGCGGATGGCTACACCTTC	CASRGSLADGYTF
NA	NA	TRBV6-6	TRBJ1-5	TGTGCCAGCAGTTACGTTTCCCAGGGGTTCAATCAGCCCCAGCATTTT	CASSYVSQGFNQPQHF
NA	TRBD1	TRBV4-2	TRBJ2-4	TGTGCCAGCAGCCCGACAGGGGATTTAGCCAAAAACATTCAGTACTTC	CASSPTGDLAKNIQYF